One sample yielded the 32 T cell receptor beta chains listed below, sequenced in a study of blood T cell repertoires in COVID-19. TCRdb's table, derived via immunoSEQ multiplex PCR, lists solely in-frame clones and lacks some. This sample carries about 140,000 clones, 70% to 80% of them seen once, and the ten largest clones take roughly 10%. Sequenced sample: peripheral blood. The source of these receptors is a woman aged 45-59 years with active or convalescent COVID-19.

The CDR3 DNA sequence: TGTGCCAGCAGCTTAAGAGCGGGAGTTTCCTACAATGAGCAGTTCTTC. This gives the protein CASSLRAGVSYNEQFF. The rearrangement joins TRBV7-3 to TRBJ2-1; 8 bases align to TRBD2. Germline values: CDR1 SGHTA, CDR2 FQGTGA. J lost 1 base, V lost 1 base, and 3 bases had no gene match. The CDR3 contains 16 residues.

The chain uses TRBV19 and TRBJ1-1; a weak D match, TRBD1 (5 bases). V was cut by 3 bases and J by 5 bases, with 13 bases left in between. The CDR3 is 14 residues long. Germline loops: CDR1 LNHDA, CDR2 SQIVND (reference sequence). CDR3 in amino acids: CASSMSVTVTEAFF. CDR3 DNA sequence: TGTGCCAGTAGTATGTCGGTGACAGTGACTGAAGCTTTCTTT.

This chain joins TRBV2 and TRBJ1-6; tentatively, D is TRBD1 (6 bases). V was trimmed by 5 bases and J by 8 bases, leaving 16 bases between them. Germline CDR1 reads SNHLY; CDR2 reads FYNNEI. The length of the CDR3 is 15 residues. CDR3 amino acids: CASSPRGGADSPLHF. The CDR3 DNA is TGTGCCAGCAGTCCCCGGGGGGGGGCAGATTCACCCCTCCACTTT.

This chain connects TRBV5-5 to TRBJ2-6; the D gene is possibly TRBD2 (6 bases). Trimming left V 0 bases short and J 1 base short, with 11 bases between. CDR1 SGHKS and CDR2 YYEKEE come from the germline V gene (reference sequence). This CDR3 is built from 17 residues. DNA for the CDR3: TGTGCCAGCAGCTTGGCCTCTGGGGGGTCTGGGGCCAACGTCCTGACTTTC. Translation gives CASSLASGGSGANVLTF.

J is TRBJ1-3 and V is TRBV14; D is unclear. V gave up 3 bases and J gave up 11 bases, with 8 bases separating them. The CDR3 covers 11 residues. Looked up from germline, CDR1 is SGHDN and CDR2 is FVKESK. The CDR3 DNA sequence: TGTGCCAGCAGCCACGGACTTGCCATATATTTT. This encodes CASSHGLAIYF. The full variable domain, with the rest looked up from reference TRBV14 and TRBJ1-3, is EAGVTQFPSHSVIEKGQTVTLRCDPISGHDNLYWYRRVMGKEIKFLLHFVKESKQDESGMPNNRFLAERTGGTYSTLKVQPAELEDSGVYFCASSHGLAIYFGEGSWLTVV.

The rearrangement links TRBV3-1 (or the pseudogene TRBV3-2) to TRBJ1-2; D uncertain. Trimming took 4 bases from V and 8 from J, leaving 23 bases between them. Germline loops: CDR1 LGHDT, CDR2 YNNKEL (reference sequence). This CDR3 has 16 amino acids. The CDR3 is CASSPQLAVTGEGYTF. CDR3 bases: TGTGCCAGCAGCCCCCAGCTGGCGGTGACCGGTGAAGGCTACACCTTC.

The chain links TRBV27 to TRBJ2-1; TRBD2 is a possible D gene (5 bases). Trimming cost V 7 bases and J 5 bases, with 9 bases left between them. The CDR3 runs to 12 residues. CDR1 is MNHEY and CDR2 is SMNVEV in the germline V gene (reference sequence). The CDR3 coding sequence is TGTGCCAGCACCGGGAACGACAATGAGCAGTTCTTC. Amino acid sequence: CASTGNDNEQFF.

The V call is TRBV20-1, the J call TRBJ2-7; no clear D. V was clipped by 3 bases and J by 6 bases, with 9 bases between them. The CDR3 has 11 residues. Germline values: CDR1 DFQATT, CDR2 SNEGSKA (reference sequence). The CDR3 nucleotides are TGCAGTGCTAGTAAAGCGCCCGAGCAGTACTTC. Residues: CSASKAPEQYF.

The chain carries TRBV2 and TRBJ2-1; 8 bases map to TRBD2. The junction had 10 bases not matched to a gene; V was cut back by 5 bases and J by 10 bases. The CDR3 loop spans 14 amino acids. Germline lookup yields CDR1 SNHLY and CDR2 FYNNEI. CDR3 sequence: CASSSSGTRGEQFF. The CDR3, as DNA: TGTGCCAGCAGTTCCTCCGGGACTAGGGGCGAGCAGTTCTTC. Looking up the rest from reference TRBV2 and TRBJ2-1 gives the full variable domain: EPEVTQTPSHQVTQMGQEVILRCVPISNHLYFYWYRQILGQKVEFLVSFYNNEISEKSEIFDDQFSVERPDGSNFTLKIRSTKLEDSAMYFCASSSSGTRGEQFFGPGTRLTVL.

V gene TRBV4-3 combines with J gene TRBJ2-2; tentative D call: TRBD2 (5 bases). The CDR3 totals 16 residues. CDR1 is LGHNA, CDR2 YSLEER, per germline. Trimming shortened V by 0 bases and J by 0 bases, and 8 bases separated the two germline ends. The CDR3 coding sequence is TGCGCCAGCAGCCAAGACCCGGGAACGAACACCGGGGAGCTGTTTTTT. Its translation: CASSQDPGTNTGELFF.

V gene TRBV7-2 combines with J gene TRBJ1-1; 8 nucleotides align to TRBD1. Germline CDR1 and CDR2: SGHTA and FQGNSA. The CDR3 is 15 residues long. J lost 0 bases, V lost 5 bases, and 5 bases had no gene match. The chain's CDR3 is CASSQGQAMNTEAFF. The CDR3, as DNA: TGTGCCAGCAGCCAGGGACAGGCCATGAACACTGAAGCTTTCTTT. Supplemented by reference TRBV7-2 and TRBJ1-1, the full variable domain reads GAGVSQSPSNKVTEKGKDVELRCDPISGHTALYWYRQSLGQGLEFLIYFQGNSAPDKSGLPSDRFSAERTGGSVSTLTIQRTQQEDSAVYLCASSQGQAMNTEAFFGQGTRLTVV.

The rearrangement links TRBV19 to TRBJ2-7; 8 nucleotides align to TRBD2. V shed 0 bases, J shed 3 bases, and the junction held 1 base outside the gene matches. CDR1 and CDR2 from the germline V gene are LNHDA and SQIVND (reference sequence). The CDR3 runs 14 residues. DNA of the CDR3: TGTGCCAGTAGTATAGAAAGCGGGAGCTACGAGCAGTACTTC. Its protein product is CASSIESGSYEQYF.

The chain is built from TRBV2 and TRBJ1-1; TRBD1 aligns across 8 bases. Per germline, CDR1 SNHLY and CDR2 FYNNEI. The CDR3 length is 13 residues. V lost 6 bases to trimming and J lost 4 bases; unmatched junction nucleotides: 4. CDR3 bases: TGTGCCAGCAGCTGGACAGGGACCACTGAAGCTTTCTTT. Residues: CASSWTGTTEAFF.

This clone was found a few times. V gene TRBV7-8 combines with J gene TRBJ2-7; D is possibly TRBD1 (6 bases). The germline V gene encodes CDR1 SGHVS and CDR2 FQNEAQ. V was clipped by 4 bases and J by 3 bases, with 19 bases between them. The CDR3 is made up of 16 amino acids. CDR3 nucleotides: TGTGCCAGCAGCTCCAATACCAGGGGTCCCCTCTACGAGCAGTACTTC. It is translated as CASSSNTRGPLYEQYF.

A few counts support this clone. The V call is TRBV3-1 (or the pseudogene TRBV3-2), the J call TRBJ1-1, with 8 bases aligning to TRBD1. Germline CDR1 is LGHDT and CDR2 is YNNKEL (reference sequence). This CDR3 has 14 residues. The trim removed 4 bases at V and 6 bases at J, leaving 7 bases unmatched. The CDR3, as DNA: TGTGCCAGCAGCCCGGGACAGGTGAGGGCTGAAGCTTTCTTT. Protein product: CASSPGQVRAEAFF.

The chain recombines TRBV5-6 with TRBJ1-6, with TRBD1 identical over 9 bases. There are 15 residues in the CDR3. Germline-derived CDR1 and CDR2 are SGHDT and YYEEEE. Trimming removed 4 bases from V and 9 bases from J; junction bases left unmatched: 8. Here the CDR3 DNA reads TGTGCCAGCAGCGCAGGACAGGGGATGGCTTCACCCCTCCACTTT. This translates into CASSAGQGMASPLHF. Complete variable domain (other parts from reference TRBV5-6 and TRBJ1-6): DAGVTQSPTHLIKTRGQQVTLRCSPKSGHDTVSWYQQALGQGPQFIFQYYEEEERQRGNFPDRFSGHQFPNYSSELNVNALLLGDSALYLCASSAGQGMASPLHFGNGTRLTVT.

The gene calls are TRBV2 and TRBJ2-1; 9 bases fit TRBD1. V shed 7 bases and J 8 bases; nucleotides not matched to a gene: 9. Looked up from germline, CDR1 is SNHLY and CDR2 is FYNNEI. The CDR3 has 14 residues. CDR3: CASMKQGALDEQFF. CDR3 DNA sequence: TGTGCCAGCATGAAACAGGGGGCCTTGGATGAGCAGTTCTTC.

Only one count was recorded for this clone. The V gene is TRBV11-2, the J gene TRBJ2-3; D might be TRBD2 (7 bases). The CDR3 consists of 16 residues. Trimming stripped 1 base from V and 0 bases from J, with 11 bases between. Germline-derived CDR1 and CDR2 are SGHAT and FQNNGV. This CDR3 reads CASSLAGGLSTDTQYF. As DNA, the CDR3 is TGTGCCAGCAGCTTAGCGGGGGGCCTTAGCACAGATACGCAGTATTTT.

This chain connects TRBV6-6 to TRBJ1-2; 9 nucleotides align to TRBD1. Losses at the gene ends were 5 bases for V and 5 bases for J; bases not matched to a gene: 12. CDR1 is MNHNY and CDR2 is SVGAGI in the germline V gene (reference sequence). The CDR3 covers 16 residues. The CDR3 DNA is TGTGCCAGCAGTCCCTTACAGGGGGCGCATGGGTATGGCTACACCTTC. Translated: CASSPLQGAHGYGYTF.

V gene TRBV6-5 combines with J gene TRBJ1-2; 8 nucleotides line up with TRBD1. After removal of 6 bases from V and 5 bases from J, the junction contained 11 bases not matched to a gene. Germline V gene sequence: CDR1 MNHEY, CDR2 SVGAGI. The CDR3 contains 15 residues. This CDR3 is CASRRQGTIGYGYTF. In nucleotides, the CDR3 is TGTGCCAGCAGGAGACAGGGGACCATTGGATATGGCTACACCTTC.

CDR3: CSVPGQGQREQFF. The CDR3 DNA reads as TGCAGCGTCCCGGGACAAGGCCAGCGGGAGCAGTTCTTC. This chain uses TRBV29-1 with TRBJ2-1; D perhaps matches TRBD1 (6 bases). Trimming removed 6 bases at V and 10 bases at J, with 19 bases between. The CDR3 is 13 amino acids. Per the germline V gene, CDR1 is SQVTM and CDR2 is ANQGSEA.

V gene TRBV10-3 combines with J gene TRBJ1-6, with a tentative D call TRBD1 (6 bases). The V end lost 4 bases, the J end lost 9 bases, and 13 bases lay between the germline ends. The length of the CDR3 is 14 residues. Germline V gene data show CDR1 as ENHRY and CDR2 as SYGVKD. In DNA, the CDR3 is TGTGCCATCAGTGCCAGGGGAGAGGGTTCACCCCTCCACTTT. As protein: CAISARGEGSPLHF.

The CDR3 DNA sequence: TGTGCCAGCAGCCGGACTAGCGGGGGGGCTAGGGAGACCCAGTACTTC. Amino acids: CASSRTSGGARETQYF. This chain uses TRBV6-2 or TRBV6-3 with TRBJ2-5, with 15 bases that match TRBD2. This CDR3 is 16 amino acids long. V was clipped by 6 bases and J by 5 bases; unmatched bases: 7. Germline V gene data show CDR1 as MNHEY and CDR2 as SVGEGT.

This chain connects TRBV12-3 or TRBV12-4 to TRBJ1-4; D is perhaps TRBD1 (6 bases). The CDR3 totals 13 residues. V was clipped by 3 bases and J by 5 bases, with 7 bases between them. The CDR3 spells CASSFRGNEKLFF. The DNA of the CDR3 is TGTGCCAGCAGTTTTAGGGGGAATGAAAAACTGTTTTTT.

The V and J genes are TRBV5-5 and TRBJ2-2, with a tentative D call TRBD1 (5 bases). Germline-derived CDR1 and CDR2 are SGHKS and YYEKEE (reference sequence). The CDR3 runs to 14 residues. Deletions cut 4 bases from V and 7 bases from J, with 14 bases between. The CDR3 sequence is CASSPGAGGGELFF. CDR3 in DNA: TGTGCCAGCAGCCCTGGGGCAGGTGGCGGGGAGCTGTTTTTT.

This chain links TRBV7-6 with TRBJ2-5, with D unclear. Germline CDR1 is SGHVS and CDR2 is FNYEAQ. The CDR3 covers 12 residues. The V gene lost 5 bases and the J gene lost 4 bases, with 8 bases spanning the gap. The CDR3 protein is CASSATRETQYF. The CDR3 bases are TGTGCCAGCAGCGCGACTCGAGAGACCCAGTACTTC.

CDR3 region: CASSLGLAGGPEDTQYF. The DNA of the CDR3 is TGTGCCAGCAGCTTAGGACTAGCGGGGGGGCCGGAAGATACGCAGTATTTT. This chain links TRBV7-2 with TRBJ2-3; 14 bases map to TRBD2. This CDR3 is 17 amino acids long. Germline V gives CDR1 SGHTA, CDR2 FQGNSA. J gave up 5 bases and V 1 base, and 5 bases lay outside the gene matches.

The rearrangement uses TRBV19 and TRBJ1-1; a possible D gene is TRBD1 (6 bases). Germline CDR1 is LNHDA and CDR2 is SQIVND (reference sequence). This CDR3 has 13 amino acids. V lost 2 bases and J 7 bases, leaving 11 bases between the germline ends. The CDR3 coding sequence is TGTGCCAGTAGTATACCGGGACACCGTGAAGCTTTCTTT. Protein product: CASSIPGHREAFF.

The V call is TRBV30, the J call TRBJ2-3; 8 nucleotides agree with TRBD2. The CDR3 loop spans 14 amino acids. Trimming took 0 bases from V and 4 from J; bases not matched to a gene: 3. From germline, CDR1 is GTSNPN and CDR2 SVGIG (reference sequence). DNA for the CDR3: TGTGCCTGGAGTGTAAGACTAGCGTCAGATACGCAGTATTTT. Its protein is CAWSVRLASDTQYF.

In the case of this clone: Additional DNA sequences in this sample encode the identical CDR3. The CDR3 region is CASSLGGTGGRSLHF. CDR3 nucleotide sequence: TGTGCCAGCAGCTTAGGGGGGACAGGGGGGCGGTCCCTCCACTTT. V and J are TRBV7-2 and TRBJ1-6; TRBD1 matches 11 bases. Germline CDR1 reads SGHTA; CDR2 reads FQGNSA. The CDR3 runs 15 residues. Trimming cost V 1 base and J 14 bases; bases outside gene matches: 7.

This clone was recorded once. The CDR3 region has the DNA TGTGCCAGCAGCGCCTCTGGGGGGACTGGAAACACCATATATTTT. It specifies CASSASGGTGNTIYF. The V call is TRBV7-9, the J call TRBJ1-3; a weak D match, TRBD1 (5 bases). V was shortened by 5 bases and J by 2 bases, with 13 bases between the two germline ends. Germline V gene sequence: CDR1 SEHNR, CDR2 FQNEAQ (reference sequence). The CDR3 contains 15 residues. Full variable domain (missing parts from reference TRBV7-9 and TRBJ1-3): DTGVSQNPRHKITKRGQNVTFRCDPISEHNRLYWYRQTLGQGPEFLTYFQNEAQLEKSRLLSDRFSAERPKGSFSTLEIQRTEQGDSAMYLCASSASGGTGNTIYFGEGSWLTVV.

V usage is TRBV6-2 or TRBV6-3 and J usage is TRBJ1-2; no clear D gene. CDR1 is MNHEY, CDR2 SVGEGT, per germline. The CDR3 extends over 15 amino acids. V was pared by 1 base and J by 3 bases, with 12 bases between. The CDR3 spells CASSYLRRQDYGYTF. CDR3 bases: TGTGCCAGCAGTTACTTGCGCCGGCAGGACTATGGCTACACCTTC.